The clone carrying this TCR beta chain was found a few times. Primers: 60 Vbeta forward and 13 Jbeta reverse. Assay used: immunoSEQ multiplex PCR; TCRdb lists only in-frame clones, some missing. The sample shows 110,000 to 150,000 clones, 82% of them seen only once. The data are from a study of cytomegalovirus exposure and HLA in healthy donors. This TCR derives from a woman aged 55-69 years in good health and CMV-seropositive. The sequencing sample was made of PBMCs.

The chain's CDR3 is CASSDNNQPQHF. In DNA form, the CDR3 reads TGTGCCAGCAGTGACAACAATCAGCCCCAGCATTTT. The V and J genes are TRBV2 and TRBJ1-5, with D unclear. Deletions cut 3 bases from V and 3 bases from J, with 3 bases between. This CDR3 is 12 amino acids long. CDR1 and CDR2 from the germline V gene are SNHLY and FYNNEI.